The 24 T cell receptor beta chains below come from one sample, sequenced in a study of cytomegalovirus exposure and HLA in healthy donors. Amplification used 60 Vbeta primers and 13 Jbeta primers. Profiling relied on immunoSEQ multiplex PCR, and the TCRdb table lists in-frame clones only, not all of them. The sample lists around 150,000 clones, around 59% occurring once. Sequencing used PBMCs. These receptors came from a male donor in good health and CMV-seronegative.

The J gene is TRBJ2-2, the V gene TRBV7-3, with a weak D call TRBD1 (5 bases). This CDR3 contains 14 residues. CDR1 is SGHTA, CDR2 FQGTGA, per germline. Between the trimmed V and J ends, which lost 5 bases and 1 base, there was a span of 8 bases. Written as DNA, the CDR3 is TGTGCCAGCAGCCGTGGACAGAACACCGGGGAGCTGTTTTTT. This encodes CASSRGQNTGELFF.

The chain uses TRBV5-4 and TRBJ2-5; 8 bases map to TRBD1. The ends lost 4 bases at V and 1 base at J; junction bases unmatched: 6. Germline-derived CDR1 and CDR2 are SGHNT and YYREEE (reference sequence). The CDR3 length is 15 residues. CDR3 sequence (DNA): TGTGCCAGCAGCAACCGACAGGGGTCCCAAGAGACCCAGTACTTC. It codes for CASSNRQGSQETQYF.

Notes on this clone: The sample has other DNA sequences that encode this CDR3 too. The chain is built from TRBV9 and TRBJ2-1, with 15 bases aligning to TRBD2. CDR1 is SGDLS and CDR2 is YYNGEE in the germline V gene. CDR3 size: 15 residues. The J segment lost 7 bases and the V segment lost 3 bases, leaving 2 bases of the junction unmatched. The CDR3 nucleotides read TGTGCCAGCAGCGGGGGACTAGCGGGGGGAAATGAGCAGTTCTTC. Amino acid sequence: CASSGGLAGGNEQFF.

This clone occurred many times. The CDR3 DNA sequence: TGTGCCAGCAGTGATACGGGGGATGGCTACACCTTC. Translating it yields CASSDTGDGYTF. This chain connects TRBV2 to TRBJ1-2; tentative D call: TRBD1 (5 bases). This CDR3 is built from 12 residues. V shed 3 bases and J shed 6 bases, with 8 bases lying between them. Per germline, CDR1 SNHLY and CDR2 FYNNEI.

The chain carries TRBV2 and TRBJ2-7; TRBD1 aligns across 8 bases. The V gene end was trimmed by 6 bases and the J gene end by 7 bases; junction bases not matched to a gene: 20. The CDR3 is made up of 17 amino acids. From germline, CDR1 is SNHLY and CDR2 FYNNEI. CDR3 in DNA: TGTGCCAGCAGGGATCCAATTCGGGACAGGCCCTTTTTGGAGCAGTACTTC. Protein sequence: CASRDPIRDRPFLEQYF. Full variable domain (remainder filled in from reference TRBV2 and TRBJ2-7): EPEVTQTPSHQVTQMGQEVILRCVPISNHLYFYWYRQILGQKVEFLVSFYNNEISEKSEIFDDQFSVERPDGSNFTLKIRSTKLEDSAMYFCASRDPIRDRPFLEQYFGPGTRLTVT.

The chain employs TRBV5-1 and TRBJ2-1; D is possibly TRBD2 (6 bases). This CDR3 has 14 residues. V was pared by 4 bases and J by 12 bases, with 20 bases between. Germline loops: CDR1 SGHRS, CDR2 YFSETQ. The CDR3 nucleotides are TGCGCCAGCAGCCCCGGCGGGGCAATTGCTGTGCAGTTCTTC. Translation: CASSPGGAIAVQFF.

The CDR3 protein is CASSLTSGGFTDTQYF. The CDR3 DNA sequence: TGTGCCAGCAGCTTAACTAGCGGGGGGTTCACAGATACGCAGTATTTT. The chain employs TRBV7-2 and TRBJ2-3, with 12 bases lining up with TRBD2. Germline CDR1 is SGHTA and CDR2 is FQGNSA. This CDR3 comprises 16 residues. Germline trimming cut 2 bases from V and 2 bases from J; bases unmatched to any gene: 2.

V gene TRBV11-2 combines with J gene TRBJ2-7; 10 bases fit TRBD1. The trim removed 6 bases at V and 2 bases at J, leaving 4 bases unmatched. CDR3 length equals 14 residues. Germline V lookup: CDR1 SGHAT, CDR2 FQNNGV. CDR3 amino acids: CASSWDRGTYEQYF. CDR3 sequence (DNA): TGTGCCAGCAGTTGGGACAGGGGAACCTACGAGCAGTACTTC.

The count of this clone is one. The rearrangement links TRBV10-3 to TRBJ1-2; 8 nucleotides match TRBD1. Trimming took 4 bases from V and 5 from J; bases not matched to a gene: 3. The germline gives CDR1 ENHRY, CDR2 SYGVKD. This CDR3 spans 13 amino acids. This chain's CDR3 is CAISGGQGYGYTF. CDR3 sequence (DNA): TGTGCCATCAGTGGTGGACAGGGATATGGCTACACCTTC.

This clone has more than one count but fewer than ten. The rearrangement joins TRBV9 to TRBJ1-4; D remains ambiguous. Trimming took off 0 bases at V and 0 bases at J, with 12 bases between the two ends. This CDR3 has 17 residues. CDR1 and CDR2 (germline): SGDLS, YYNGEE. The CDR3 DNA is TGTGCCAGCAGCGTAGGTCTGAGGCTTGCAACTAATGAAAAACTGTTTTTT. It specifies CASSVGLRLATNEKLFF.

This rearrangement joins TRBV2 to TRBJ1-4; 10 bases line up with TRBD1. The V and J ends lost 7 bases and 8 bases, in that order; junction bases with no gene match: 10. Per the germline V gene, CDR1 is SNHLY and CDR2 is FYNNEI. The length of the CDR3 is 15 residues. The CDR3 region is CASNSRDRGGEKLFF. CDR3 coding DNA: TGTGCCAGCAACTCCCGGGACAGGGGCGGGGAAAAACTGTTTTTT.

This clone has a handful of counts. The chain links TRBV5-4 to TRBJ2-7; TRBD2 is a possible D gene (6 bases). V lost 3 bases and J 0 bases, leaving 16 bases between the germline ends. The CDR3 is 16 amino acids. CDR1 and CDR2 from the germline V gene are SGHNT and YYREEE (reference sequence). The CDR3, as DNA: TGTGCCAGCAGCTCTCCCGGGAGCGGACCCTCCTACGAGCAGTACTTC. Translation: CASSSPGSGPSYEQYF.

The gene calls are TRBV13 and TRBJ2-1, with TRBD2 as a possible D gene (7 bases). The CDR3 has 17 residues. Trimming removed 1 base at V and 7 bases at J, with 20 bases between. Germline lookup yields CDR1 PRHDT and CDR2 FYEKMQ (reference sequence). The CDR3 nucleotides read TGTGCCAGCAGCTTAGAATTTGGTGGGGGGGGCAGTAATGAGCAGTTCTTC. Amino acid sequence: CASSLEFGGGGSNEQFF.

This clone was observed a few times. The chain recombines TRBV25-1 with TRBJ2-1; 9 nucleotides align to TRBD1. V trimming: 6 bases; J trimming: 3 bases; junction bases outside the gene matches: 6. The germline CDR1 and CDR2 sequences are MGHDK and SYGVNS. The CDR3 is 15 residues long. The CDR3 DNA sequence: TGTGCCAGCAGGGACACAGGGGGCCTCTACAATGAGCAGTTCTTC. Amino acid sequence: CASRDTGGLYNEQFF.

The V call is TRBV18, the J call TRBJ1-1, with unresolved D. CDR3 length: 15 amino acids. Looked up from germline, CDR1 is KGHSH and CDR2 is LQKENI. V lost 2 bases and J 5 bases, leaving 15 bases between the germline ends. Here the CDR3 reads CASSPSGNWGTEAFF. CDR3 nucleotide sequence: TGTGCCAGCTCACCATCCGGGAATTGGGGAACTGAAGCTTTCTTT.

V is TRBV4-3 and J is TRBJ1-4; possibly TRBD1 for D (5 bases). The CDR3 is made up of 15 amino acids. The V gene's germline CDR1 is LGHNA and CDR2 YSLEER. Between the trimmed V and J ends, which lost 3 bases and 5 bases, there was a span of 13 bases. Here the CDR3 reads CASSQHGTENEKLFF. The CDR3, as DNA: TGCGCCAGCAGCCAGCACGGGACTGAAAATGAAAAACTGTTTTTT.

The genes are TRBV5-1 and TRBJ2-3; TRBD2 aligns across 7 bases. CDR3 length: 17 amino acids. The ends lost 3 bases at V and 3 bases at J; junction bases unmatched: 13. Germline V lookup: CDR1 SGHRS, CDR2 YFSETQ. This CDR3 reads CASSSSRLAGVTDTQYF. The CDR3 DNA follows: TGCGCCAGCAGCTCCTCGCGACTAGCCGGGGTGACAGATACGCAGTATTTT.

The rearrangement joins TRBV5-1 to TRBJ1-2; 7 nucleotides align to TRBD1. V gave up 4 bases and J gave up 8 bases; unmatched junction bases: 11. CDR1 SGHRS and CDR2 YFSETQ come from the germline V gene. CDR3 size: 14 residues. The CDR3 DNA sequence: TGCGCCAGCAGCCCCCCGTGGCAGGGGGTAGGCTACACCTTC. It encodes CASSPPWQGVGYTF.

This clone occurred a few times. V and J are TRBV30 and TRBJ2-3; 11 positions agree with TRBD2. The CDR3 has 13 amino acids. CDR1 and CDR2 (germline): GTSNPN, SVGIG (reference sequence). The trim removed 4 bases at V and 4 bases at J, leaving 1 base unmatched. CDR3 loop: CAWMTSGADTQYF. CDR3 nucleotides: TGTGCCTGGATGACTAGCGGGGCAGATACGCAGTATTTT.

The J gene is TRBJ1-1, the V gene TRBV19, with D unclear. Germline V lookup: CDR1 LNHDA, CDR2 SQIVND (reference sequence). The CDR3 is 15 amino acids. V dropped 1 base and J dropped 1 base, with 10 bases sitting between them. This chain's CDR3 is CASSIARAANTEAFF. The CDR3 DNA follows: TGTGCCAGTAGTATAGCGAGGGCAGCGAACACTGAAGCTTTCTTT.

A few counts support this clone. This chain uses TRBV30 with TRBJ1-2, with D hard to call. The CDR3 runs 12 residues. Looked up from germline, CDR1 is GTSNPN and CDR2 is SVGIG (reference sequence). V was clipped by 5 bases and J by 6 bases, with 13 bases between them. The CDR3 nucleotides read TGTGCCTGGGAGGCGGGCGGGAATGGCTACACCTTC. Encoded protein: CAWEAGGNGYTF.

This rearrangement joins TRBV7-8 to TRBJ1-1, with unresolved D. This CDR3 contains 13 residues. Germline V gene data show CDR1 as SGHVS and CDR2 as FQNEAQ. The V end was cut by 1 base, the J end by 1 base, with 4 bases between. This CDR3 is CASSLGENTEAFF. CDR3 nucleotide sequence: TGTGCCAGCAGCTTAGGAGAGAACACTGAAGCTTTCTTT.

The rearrangement joins TRBV5-4 to TRBJ2-7, with 9 bases identical to TRBD1. CDR1 and CDR2 (germline): SGHNT, YYREEE (reference sequence). This CDR3 region has 15 residues. V gave up 4 bases and J gave up 7 bases; unmatched junction bases: 12. The CDR3 DNA reads as TGTGCCAGCAGCCTAAGGGACAGGGACTTTCGGGAGCAGTACTTC. It yields the protein CASSLRDRDFREQYF. The full variable domain, rest sourced from reference TRBV5-4 and TRBJ2-7, is ETGVTQSPTHLIKTRGQQVTLRCSSQSGHNTVSWYQQALGQGPQFIFQYYREEENGRGNFPPRFSGLQFPNYSSELNVNALELDDSALYLCASSLRDRDFREQYFGPGTRLTVT.

This clone was picked up a small number of times. V gene TRBV14 combines with J gene TRBJ2-3; perhaps TRBD1 as D (5 bases). V lost 5 bases, J lost 7 bases, and 10 bases lay in between. Germline assignment: CDR1 SGHDN and CDR2 FVKESK. The CDR3 is made up of 12 amino acids. CDR3 sequence (DNA): TGTGCCAGCAGCGCAGGGTTATATACGCAGTATTTT. Translated, it gives CASSAGLYTQYF.